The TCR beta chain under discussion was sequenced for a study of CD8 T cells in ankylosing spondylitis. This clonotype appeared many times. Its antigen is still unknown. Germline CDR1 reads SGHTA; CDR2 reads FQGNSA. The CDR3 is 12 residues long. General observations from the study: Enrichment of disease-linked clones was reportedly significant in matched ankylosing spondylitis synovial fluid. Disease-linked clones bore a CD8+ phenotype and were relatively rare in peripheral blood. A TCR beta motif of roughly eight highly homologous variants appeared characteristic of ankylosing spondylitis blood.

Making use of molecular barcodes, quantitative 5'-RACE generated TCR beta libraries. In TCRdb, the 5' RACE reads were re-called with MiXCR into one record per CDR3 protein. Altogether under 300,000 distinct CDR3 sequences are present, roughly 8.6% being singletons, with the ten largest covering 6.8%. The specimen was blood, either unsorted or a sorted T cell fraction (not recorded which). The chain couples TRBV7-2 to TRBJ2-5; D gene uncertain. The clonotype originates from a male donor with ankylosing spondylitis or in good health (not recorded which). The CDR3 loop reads CAVRRGARTQYF. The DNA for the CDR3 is TGTGCTGTCCGGCGCGGAGCTAGGACCCAGTACTTC.